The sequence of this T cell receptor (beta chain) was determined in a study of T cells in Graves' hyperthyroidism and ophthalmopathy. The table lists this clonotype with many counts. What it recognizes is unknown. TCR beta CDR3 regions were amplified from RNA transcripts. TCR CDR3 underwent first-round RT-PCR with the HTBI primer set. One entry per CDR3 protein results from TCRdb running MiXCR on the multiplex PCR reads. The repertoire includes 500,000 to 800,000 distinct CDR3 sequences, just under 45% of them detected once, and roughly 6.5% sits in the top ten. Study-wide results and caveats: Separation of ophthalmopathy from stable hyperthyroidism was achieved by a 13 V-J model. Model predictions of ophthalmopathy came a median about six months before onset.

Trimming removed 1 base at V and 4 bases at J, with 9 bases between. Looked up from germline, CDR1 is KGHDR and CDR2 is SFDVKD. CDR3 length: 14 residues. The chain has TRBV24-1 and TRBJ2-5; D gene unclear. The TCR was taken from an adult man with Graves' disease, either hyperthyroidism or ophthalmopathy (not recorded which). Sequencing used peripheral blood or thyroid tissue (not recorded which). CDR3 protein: CATSDFWFSETQYF. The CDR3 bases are TGTGCCACCAGTGATTTTTGGTTTTCAGAGACCCAGTACTTC.